One sample yielded the 11 T cell receptor beta chains listed below, sequenced in a study of CD8+ T cells in alopecia areata. Treatment in this sample: oral pan-JAK inhibitor, 5-10 mg twice daily. Following RNA extraction, reverse transcription yielded cDNA that acted as the sequencing template. Libraries were prepared by immunoSEQ multiplex PCR; TCRdb keeps only in-frame clonotypes and omits some of them. Of some 150,000 clones listed, approximately 59% are singletons. Sequencing was performed on CD4+ T cells sorted from blood, taken at week 56, from a patient treated with tofacitinib. These receptors were taken from a human donor with alopecia areata.

The chain employs TRBV7-9 and TRBJ1-1; a weak D match, TRBD1 (5 bases). Trimming pared 3 bases from V and 4 bases from J, leaving 9 bases between. The CDR3 has 13 residues. Germline V gene data show CDR1 as SEHNR and CDR2 as FQNEAQ (reference sequence). CDR3 DNA: TGTGCCAGCAGCTTCACGACAGTCACTGAAGCTTTCTTT. It is translated as CASSFTTVTEAFF.

This chain links TRBV29-1 with TRBJ2-2; unclear D gene. There are 14 residues in the CDR3. CDR1 is SQVTM and CDR2 is ANQGSEA in the germline V gene. Trimming left V 4 bases short and J 5 bases short, with 14 bases between. CDR3: CSVGVGSGTGELFF. For the CDR3, the DNA is TGCAGCGTTGGCGTAGGGTCTGGGACCGGGGAGCTGTTTTTT.

The V call is TRBV15, the J call TRBJ2-1; D possibly corresponds to TRBD2 (6 bases). This CDR3 spans 14 amino acids. V gave up 3 bases and J gave up 9 bases, with 15 bases separating them. Germline V gene sequence: CDR1 LNHNV, CDR2 YYDKDF (reference sequence). In DNA, the CDR3 is TGTGCCACCAGCAGTCAAAGGGACTTTGGTGAGCAGTTCTTC. Its translation: CATSSQRDFGEQFF.

CDR3 bases: TGCAGCGTCGAGACTCATAGAAACACTGAAGCTTTCTTT. Its translation is CSVETHRNTEAFF. The chain employs TRBV29-1 and TRBJ1-1; D unclear. Per the germline V gene, CDR1 is SQVTM and CDR2 is ANQGSEA. The V end was cut by 6 bases, the J end by 2 bases, with 13 bases between. The CDR3 runs to 13 residues.

The chain carries TRBV18 and TRBJ1-3; 8 positions agree with TRBD1. The CDR3 spans 15 residues. The germline V gene has CDR1 KGHSH and CDR2 LQKENI. V lost 3 bases, J lost 0 bases, and 1 base stayed unmatched. CDR3 sequence: CASSPGQGSGNTIYF. The CDR3 region has the DNA TGTGCCAGCTCACCCGGACAGGGCTCTGGAAACACCATATATTTT.

In this sample, this clone turned up a few times. The chain carries TRBV5-1 and TRBJ2-5; tentatively, D is TRBD1 (5 bases). This CDR3 spans 13 amino acids. Deletions cut 1 base from V and 2 bases from J, with 6 bases between. In germline, CDR1 is SGHRS, CDR2 YFSETQ. CDR3 loop: CASSLPGQETQYF. Written as DNA, the CDR3 is TGCGCCAGCAGCTTGCCAGGGCAAGAGACCCAGTACTTC. The variable domain in full, completed from reference TRBV5-1 and TRBJ2-5, reads KAGVTQTPRYLIKTRGQQVTLSCSPISGHRSVSWYQQTPGQGLQFLFEYFSETQRNKGNFPGRFSGRQFSNSRSEMNVSTLELGDSALYLCASSLPGQETQYFGPGTRLLVL.

This clone was seen a few times. The V gene is TRBV29-1, the J gene TRBJ1-1, with D uncertain. Trimming stripped 7 bases from V and 6 bases from J, with 18 bases between. The length of the CDR3 is 13 residues. Germline loops: CDR1 SQVTM, CDR2 ANQGSEA. The CDR3 DNA sequence: TGCAGCGGCTGGGGAACGATCCTGGCTGAAGCTTTCTTT. Protein: CSGWGTILAEAFF.

The V call is TRBV29-1, the J call TRBJ1-2; possibly TRBD1 for D (5 bases). V lost 0 bases, J lost 4 bases, and 12 bases lay in between. This CDR3 comprises 14 residues. CDR1 is SQVTM, CDR2 ANQGSEA, per germline. CDR3 protein: CSVEETVLRYGYTF. The CDR3 region has the DNA TGCAGCGTTGAAGAGACAGTTCTTCGCTATGGCTACACCTTC.

This chain joins TRBV30 and TRBJ1-1; a possible D gene is TRBD1 (6 bases). Germline lookup yields CDR1 GTSNPN and CDR2 SVGIG (reference sequence). Trimming stripped 4 bases from V and 4 bases from J, with 13 bases between. The CDR3 runs 13 residues. CDR3 sequence (DNA): TGTGCCTGGAAGACACAGGGAGGCACTGAAGCTTTCTTT. This translates into CAWKTQGGTEAFF.

The chain uses TRBV30 and TRBJ1-2, with 7 bases identical to TRBD1. Germline loops: CDR1 GTSNPN, CDR2 SVGIG (reference sequence). CDR3 length: 14 residues. V was clipped by 3 bases and J by 4 bases; unmatched bases: 8. CDR3 in DNA: TGTGCCTGGAGCCGCGGACAGGATCCCTATGGCTACACCTTC. Translating gives CAWSRGQDPYGYTF.

The chain is built from TRBV18 and TRBJ2-5; D ambiguous. The V and J ends lost 1 base and 3 bases respectively, with 6 bases between them. CDR1 is KGHSH, CDR2 LQKENI, per germline. This CDR3 is 13 amino acids long. The CDR3 DNA is TGTGCCAGCTCACCACTCCCAGAAGAGACCCAGTACTTC. Translation gives CASSPLPEETQYF.